This TCR beta chain appears in the sequencing data of a study of CD8 T cells in ankylosing spondylitis. Generation of TCR beta libraries employed quantitative 5'-RACE incorporating molecular barcodes. TCRdb passed the 5' RACE reads through MiXCR, listing each CDR3 protein once. Of 84,000 or so distinct CDR3 sequences listed, around 27% are singletons. Trimming took 4 bases from V and 1 from J; bases not matched to a gene: 7. Germline-derived CDR1 and CDR2 are SGDLS and YYNGEE. The CDR3 is 16 amino acids. This clonotype originated in a male donor with ankylosing spondylitis or in good health (not recorded which). Sequencing was done on a sample of blood, either unsorted or a sorted T cell fraction (not recorded which). The chain combines TRBV9 with TRBJ2-3; 9 positions match TRBD2. The CDR3 region is CASSPLAGGGTDTQYF. The CDR3 DNA is TGTGCCAGCAGCCCTCTCGCGGGGGGGGGCACAGATACGCAGTATTTT.